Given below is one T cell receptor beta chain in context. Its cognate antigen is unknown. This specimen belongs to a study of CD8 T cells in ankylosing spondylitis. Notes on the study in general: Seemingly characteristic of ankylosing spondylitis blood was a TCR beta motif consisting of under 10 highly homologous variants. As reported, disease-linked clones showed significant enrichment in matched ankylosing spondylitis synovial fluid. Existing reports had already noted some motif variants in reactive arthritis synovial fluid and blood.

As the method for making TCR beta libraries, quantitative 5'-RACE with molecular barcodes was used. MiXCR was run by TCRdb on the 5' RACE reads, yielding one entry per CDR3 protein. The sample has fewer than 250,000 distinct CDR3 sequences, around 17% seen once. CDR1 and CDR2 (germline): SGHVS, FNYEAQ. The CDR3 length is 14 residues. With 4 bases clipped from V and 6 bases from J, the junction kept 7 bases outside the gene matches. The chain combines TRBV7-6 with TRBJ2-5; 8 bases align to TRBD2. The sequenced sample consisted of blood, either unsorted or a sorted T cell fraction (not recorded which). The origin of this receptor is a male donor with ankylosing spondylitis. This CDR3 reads CASSYRGLAQTQYF. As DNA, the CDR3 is TGTGCCAGCAGCTATAGAGGACTAGCCCAGACCCAGTACTTC.